Shown below are 27 T cell receptor beta chains from a single sample sequenced in a study of blood T cells in healthy people across ages. Combining a sample-barcoded 5' primer with a J-beta primer mix, a second PCR ran for 7 to 11 cycles. TCRdb redid the calling of the 5' RACE reads with MiXCR, one entry per CDR3 protein. This table holds 700,000 to 850,000 distinct CDR3 sequences, roughly 50% found once. Sequencing was carried out using blood. The receptors shown here come from a man at least 80 years old in good health.

This chain connects TRBV20-1 to TRBJ1-2; 9 bases fit TRBD1. J was trimmed by 3 bases and V by 3 bases; bases with no gene match: 5. This CDR3 comprises 14 residues. The V gene's germline CDR1 is DFQATT and CDR2 SNEGSKA (reference sequence). The CDR3 loop is CSARRTGVDYGYTF. The DNA for the CDR3 is TGCAGTGCTAGGAGGACAGGGGTAGACTATGGCTACACCTTC.

The V call is TRBV29-1, the J call TRBJ1-2, with 10 bases that match TRBD1. With V trimmed by 4 bases and J by 2 bases, 10 bases remained unmatched. There are 16 residues in the CDR3. CDR1 SQVTM and CDR2 ANQGSEA come from the germline V gene. The CDR3 nucleotides are TGCAGCGTTGGGTTGGGACAGGGGCTACAGAACTATGGCTACACCTTC. Translation: CSVGLGQGLQNYGYTF.

The chain uses TRBV20-1 and TRBJ2-7, with 10 bases that match TRBD2. Unmatched junction bases numbered 14, after V lost 6 bases and J lost 6 bases. CDR3 length: 15 residues. Germline V gives CDR1 DFQATT, CDR2 SNEGSKA (reference sequence). The CDR3 region is CSARAIAGGFCEQYF. Here the CDR3 DNA reads TGCAGTGCCCGGGCAATAGCGGGAGGCTTCTGCGAGCAGTACTTC.

The rearrangement joins TRBV5-1 to TRBJ2-5; TRBD2 might be the D (5 bases). The CDR3 spans 14 residues. V shed 5 bases and J shed 4 bases, with 15 bases lying between them. Germline values: CDR1 SGHRS, CDR2 YFSETQ. CDR3 DNA: TGCGCCAGCAGTTCAACTAGTGGCGTAGAGACCCAGTACTTC. It encodes CASSSTSGVETQYF.

The table lists this clonotype with a count of one. V is TRBV18 and J is TRBJ2-4, with TRBD2 identical over 10 bases. This CDR3 contains 17 residues. Germline V lookup: CDR1 KGHSH, CDR2 LQKENI. V trimming: 3 bases; J trimming: 7 bases; junction bases outside the gene matches: 12. In nucleotides, the CDR3 is TGTGCCAGCTCACCTTTATCCAGCGGGAGGGCCGAGAACATTCAGTACTTC. It is translated as CASSPLSSGRAENIQYF.

This rearrangement joins TRBV6-2 or TRBV6-3 to TRBJ2-7, with 7 bases that match TRBD1. CDR3 length: 13 residues. The J segment lost 3 bases and the V segment lost 7 bases, leaving 6 bases of the junction unmatched. Germline CDR1 and CDR2: MNHEY and SVGEGT. For the CDR3, the DNA is TGTGCCAGCACCAGGACAGGATTCTACGAGCAGTACTTC. Its protein product is CASTRTGFYEQYF.

This clonotype was seen more than once but under ten times. The genes are TRBV2 and TRBJ2-4; 10 positions match TRBD1. The DNA end is more similar to TRBJ2-7, so the J call may be wrong. The CDR3 length is 11 residues. Per germline, CDR1 SNHLY and CDR2 FYNNEI. The CDR3 DNA sequence: TGTGCCAGCGGGGACAGGGGCGAGCAGTACTTC. This sequence encodes CASGDRGEQYF.

The J gene is TRBJ2-1, the V gene TRBV20-1; perhaps TRBD2 as D (7 bases). The CDR3 consists of 17 residues. The germline V gene has CDR1 DFQATT and CDR2 SNEGSKA (reference sequence). Trimming cost V 0 bases and J 2 bases, with 17 bases left between them. In DNA form, the CDR3 reads TGCAGTGCTAGAGAACCCAAGGGGGGGTTAACCTACAATGAGCAGTTCTTC. It codes for CSAREPKGGLTYNEQFF.

This chain links TRBV29-1 with TRBJ2-7, with 11 bases matching TRBD1. The CDR3 totals 13 residues. The junction had 7 bases not matched to a gene; V was cut back by 6 bases and J by 6 bases. The V gene's germline CDR1 is SQVTM and CDR2 ANQGSEA. CDR3 sequence: CSVSGQGVSEQYF. The DNA for the CDR3 is TGCAGCGTCTCGGGACAGGGGGTAAGCGAGCAGTACTTC.

CDR3 loop: CASSYSAFGEQFF. The CDR3 bases are TGTGCCAGCAGTTACTCAGCTTTTGGTGAGCAGTTCTTC. V usage is TRBV6-2 or TRBV6-3 and J usage is TRBJ2-1; D is uncertain. The CDR3 covers 13 residues. V lost 0 bases, J lost 9 bases, and 9 bases lay in between. Germline V gene data show CDR1 as MNHEY and CDR2 as SVGEGT.

The chain links TRBV14 to TRBJ2-1; D remains unclear. This CDR3 has 15 residues. Germline CDR1 and CDR2: SGHDN and FVKESK. The V gene lost 4 bases and the J gene lost 10 bases, with 20 bases spanning the gap. This CDR3 reads CASSPMELEFYEQFF. In DNA form, the CDR3 reads TGTGCCAGCAGCCCCATGGAGCTAGAATTCTACGAGCAGTTCTTC.

V usage is TRBV5-5 and J usage is TRBJ2-2; the D gene is possibly TRBD2 (6 bases). Germline-derived CDR1 and CDR2 are SGHKS and YYEKEE (reference sequence). CDR3 length equals 14 residues. Trimming cost V 4 bases and J 4 bases, with 11 bases left between them. CDR3 coding DNA: TGTGCCAGCAGCGGCGGGACGACCACCGGGGAGCTGTTTTTT. Translated, it gives CASSGGTTTGELFF.

The chain recombines TRBV20-1 with TRBJ2-1; 8 bases are shared with TRBD1. The CDR3 sequence is 15 residues long. In germline, CDR1 is DFQATT, CDR2 SNEGSKA (reference sequence). V dropped 4 bases and J dropped 0; count of bases not matched to a gene: 5. CDR3 loop: CSANRGASSYNEQFF. CDR3 DNA: TGCAGTGCTAACAGGGGGGCGAGCTCCTACAATGAGCAGTTCTTC.

The rearrangement joins TRBV6-5 to TRBJ2-7, with D perhaps assigned TRBD1 or TRBD2 (5 bases each). Germline V lookup: CDR1 MNHEY, CDR2 SVGAGI. This CDR3 contains 14 residues. V gave up 4 bases and J gave up 5 bases, with 15 bases separating them. DNA of the CDR3: TGTGCCAGCAGTTCCAATGGGGGAGCCCACGAGCAGTACTTC. Translating it yields CASSSNGGAHEQYF.

The chain carries TRBV11-2 and TRBJ2-3; 8 nucleotides match TRBD1. This CDR3 has 15 residues. The germline CDR1 and CDR2 sequences are SGHAT and FQNNGV. J gave up 3 bases and V 5 bases, and 7 bases lay outside the gene matches. DNA for the CDR3: TGTGCCAGCAGCCAGACCAGGGGGCCGACAGATACGCAGTATTTT. It yields the protein CASSQTRGPTDTQYF.

The genes are TRBV27 and TRBJ2-5; D call uncertain. CDR3 size: 14 residues. From germline, CDR1 is MNHEY and CDR2 SMNVEV (reference sequence). Trimming shortened V by 4 bases and J by 11 bases, and 20 bases separated the two germline ends. Written as DNA, the CDR3 is TGTGCCAGCAGTTCTACGGCCAACCCGGTGGAGCAGTACTTC. Protein: CASSSTANPVEQYF.

This clonotype turned up a few times. The rearrangement uses TRBV20-1 and TRBJ1-2, with 11 bases fitting TRBD1. V shed 1 base and J 4 bases; nucleotides not matched to a gene: 14. The CDR3 runs 18 residues. The germline V gene has CDR1 DFQATT and CDR2 SNEGSKA (reference sequence). CDR3 in amino acids: CSARGRPGQGEIGYGYTF. CDR3 coding DNA: TGCAGTGCTAGAGGTCGGCCGGGACAGGGGGAGATAGGCTATGGCTACACCTTC.

In the case of this clonotype: At one end, the junction sequence differs from germline, possibly due to a read error. The J gene is TRBJ2-1, the V gene TRBV5-1; unclear D gene. CDR1 SGHRS and CDR2 YFSETQ come from the germline V gene. CDR3 size: 15 residues. CDR3 bases: TGCGCCAGTAGCTCACCCCAGGTTCTCTACAATGAGCAGTTCTTC. This encodes CASSSPQVLYNEQFF.

The genes are TRBV6-5 and TRBJ2-1; D perhaps matches TRBD2 (5 bases). This CDR3 has 14 amino acids. In germline, CDR1 is MNHEY, CDR2 SVGAGI. V was trimmed by 8 bases and J by 2 bases, leaving 13 bases between them. The CDR3 is CASFRGSAYNEQFF. The CDR3 DNA reads as TGTGCCAGCTTCCGTGGGAGCGCCTACAATGAGCAGTTCTTC.

This clonotype was seen a handful of times. The chain links TRBV28 to TRBJ2-7; D not resolved. The CDR3 sequence is 15 residues long. Trimming removed 4 bases from V and 6 bases from J, with 19 bases in between. Per germline, CDR1 MDHEN and CDR2 SYDVKM. CDR3 in amino acids: CASSSRERVSSEQYF. The CDR3 coding sequence is TGTGCCAGCAGTTCCCGAGAACGGGTGTCTTCCGAGCAGTACTTC.

This clonotype showed up just a few times. The rearrangement joins TRBV6-1 to TRBJ2-7; 8 bases map to TRBD2. The assigned J gene may be wrong: the sequence end matches TRBJ2-5 better. This CDR3 is 14 amino acids long. Germline V lookup: CDR1 MNHNS, CDR2 SASEGT. The CDR3 DNA follows: TGTGCCAGCAGTGAAAGCGGGAGAACTGAGACCCAGTACTTC. Translation: CASSESGRTETQYF.

This sequence joins TRBV10-3 and TRBJ1-1, with D uncertain. This CDR3 region has 14 residues. V was clipped by 4 bases and J by 0 bases, with 9 bases between them. In germline, CDR1 is ENHRY, CDR2 SYGVKD. The CDR3 here is CAISVRELNTEAFF. CDR3 sequence (DNA): TGTGCCATCAGTGTGAGAGAACTGAACACTGAAGCTTTCTTT.

The chain uses TRBV28 and TRBJ1-6; D is perhaps TRBD1 (6 bases). V gave up 8 bases and J gave up 3 bases, with 14 bases separating them. The V gene's germline CDR1 is MDHEN and CDR2 SYDVKM. The CDR3 length is 15 residues. The CDR3 protein is CASAGNRVYNSPLHF. As DNA, the CDR3 is TGTGCCAGCGCAGGAAACAGGGTCTATAATTCACCCCTCCACTTT.

This clonotype was observed a few times. V and J are TRBV7-4 and TRBJ2-3; D gene uncertain. Germline V gene data show CDR1 as SGHVT and CDR2 as SQSDAQ. Trimming removed 5 bases at V and 14 bases at J, with 29 bases between. The CDR3 is 16 residues long. CDR3 nucleotides: TGTGCCAGCAGCCCCCTATCCCGGGCGCTGAACAGATACGCGTATTTT. It encodes CASSPLSRALNRYAYF.

This clonotype turned up a few times. This chain joins TRBV20-1 and TRBJ2-4; D is tentatively TRBD1 or TRBD2 (5 bases each). The CDR3 is 18 amino acids. V gave up 7 bases and J gave up 0 bases, with 25 bases separating them. Germline-derived CDR1 and CDR2 are DFQATT and SNEGSKA (reference sequence). In DNA form, the CDR3 reads TGCAGTGGGTTGTTCGGGACCGGAAACATTCTAGCCAAAAACATTCAGTACTTC. This translates into CSGLFGTGNILAKNIQYF.

The gene calls are TRBV11-2 and TRBJ2-1; weak D call: TRBD2 (6 bases). Per the germline V gene, CDR1 is SGHAT and CDR2 is FQNNGV. Deletions cut 3 bases from V and 5 bases from J, with 11 bases between. The CDR3 has 14 amino acids. In nucleotides, the CDR3 is TGTGCCAGCAGCTTGGGACTGGGCCACAATGAGCAGTTCTTC. Translating gives CASSLGLGHNEQFF. Based on the CDR3 plus reference TRBV11-2 and TRBJ2-1, the full variable domain is EAGVAQSPRYKIIEKRQSVAFWCNPISGHATLYWYQQILGQGPKLLIQFQNNGVVDDSQLPKDRFSAERLKGVDSTLKIQPAKLEDSAVYLCASSLGLGHNEQFFGPGTRLTVL.

This rearrangement joins TRBV20-1 to TRBJ1-1; TRBD1 matches 7 bases. The CDR3 sequence is 15 residues long. With V trimmed by 1 base and J by 0 bases, 5 bases remained unmatched. Germline CDR1 is DFQATT and CDR2 is SNEGSKA (reference sequence). This CDR3 is CSARGDSSMNTEAFF. The CDR3 region has the DNA TGCAGTGCTAGAGGGGACAGTTCTATGAACACTGAAGCTTTCTTT.